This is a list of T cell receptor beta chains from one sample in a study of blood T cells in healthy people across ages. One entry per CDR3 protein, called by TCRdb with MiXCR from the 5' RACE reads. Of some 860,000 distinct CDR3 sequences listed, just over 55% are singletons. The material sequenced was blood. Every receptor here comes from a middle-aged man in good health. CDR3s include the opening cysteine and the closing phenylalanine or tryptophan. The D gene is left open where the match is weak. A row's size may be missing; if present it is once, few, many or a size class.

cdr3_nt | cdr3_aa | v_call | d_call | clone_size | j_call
TGTGCCAGTAGTATAGAAGGGGTCAATCAGCCCCAGCATTTT | CASSIEGVNQPQHF | TRBV19 | - | - | TRBJ1-5
TGCAGTGCTAGAGAGGCAGCGGGAGTGTTGTATGAGCAGTACTTC | CSAREAAGVLYEQYF | TRBV20-1 | TRBD2 | - | TRBJ2-7
TGTGCCAGCAGTTGGGGACACTCGGAGGAGGAGCTGTTTTTT | CASSWGHSEEELFF | TRBV6-5 | - | - | TRBJ2-2
TGCAGCGCCGTAGGACCGGGCTACACCTTC | CSAVGPGYTF | TRBV29-1 | - | few | TRBJ1-2
TGTGCCAGCAGTTTGAGGGACCACTACGAGCAGTACTTC | CASSLRDHYEQYF | TRBV28 | - | - | TRBJ2-7
TGTGCCAGCAGGAAACAGGGTGACGATGAGCAGTTCTTC | CASRKQGDDEQFF | TRBV27 | - | - | TRBJ2-1
TGCAGTGCTAGGTCTCCGGGGACCCAGTACTTC | CSARSPGTQYF | TRBV20-1 | - | - | TRBJ2-5
TGTGCCAGCATCCGGCAGGGGTCAGATACGCAGTATTTT | CASIRQGSDTQYF | TRBV12-3/TRBV12-4 | - | few | TRBJ2-3
TGTGCCAGCAGCTTAACGGGAGTCACCTACGAGCAGTACTTC | CASSLTGVTYEQYF | TRBV7-2 | - | - | TRBJ2-7
TGCAGCGCCTGGGACGGGATTGAAGCTTTCTTT | CSAWDGIEAFF | TRBV29-1 | - | - | TRBJ1-1
TGCGCCAGCAGCTCGGGACAGGGACTCAATGAGCAGTTCTTC | CASSSGQGLNEQFF | TRBV5-1 | TRBD1 | few | TRBJ2-1
TGTGCCAGCAGTTCGGGGCCTGGTCAGCCCCAGCATTTT | CASSSGPGQPQHF | TRBV27 | - | once | TRBJ1-5
TGTGCCAGCAGCTTACGACAGGGGGCAGCTACGCAGTATTTT | CASSLRQGAATQYF | TRBV7-8 | TRBD1 | - | TRBJ2-3
TGCAGTGCTAGATCCTGGGACACCCCCTACGAGCAGTACTTC | CSARSWDTPYEQYF | TRBV20-1 | - | few | TRBJ2-7
TGTGCCAGCAGTTTGGACAGGGTACTGCCGACCCAGTACTTC | CASSLDRVLPTQYF | TRBV6-5 | TRBD1 | - | TRBJ2-5
TGTGCCAGCAGTGAACGGGGGGCAGGCGAGCAGTACTTC | CASSERGAGEQYF | TRBV25-1 | - | - | TRBJ2-7
TGTGCCAGCTCCGGGACTAGCGGGGGGGCCACCCAAGAGACCCAGTACTTC | CASSGTSGGATQETQYF | TRBV7-9 | TRBD2 | few | TRBJ2-5
TGTGCCAGCAGCTTAGGGGCAGGGTTCTATGGCTACACCTTC | CASSLGAGFYGYTF | TRBV7-9 | - | - | TRBJ1-2
TGCAGTGCTAACGAAGTTCTCGACAATGAGCAGTTCTTC | CSANEVLDNEQFF | TRBV20-1 | - | few | TRBJ2-1
TGTGCCAGCAGCTATAGACAGGCCCCCTCCGAGCAGTACTTC | CASSYRQAPSEQYF | TRBV11-2 | - | - | TRBJ2-7
TGTGCCAGCAGTTTACCCACCGGGACAGGGAGGCGTGGCTACACCTTC | CASSLPTGTGRRGYTF | TRBV28 | TRBD1 | - | TRBJ1-2
TGTGCCAGCAGCGGGACCTTACAGGGGTGGGAAGAGACCCAGTACTTC | CASSGTLQGWEETQYF | TRBV5-6 | TRBD1 | - | TRBJ2-5
TGCAGGCCAGGGAGTTTGGGCACTGAAGCTTTCTTT | CRPGSLGTEAFF | TRBV20-1 | - | - | TRBJ1-1
TGCAGTGCTAGAGGGGCTCTAGTAGGTCGGGTTAATGATGAGCAGTTCTTC | CSARGALVGRVNDEQFF | TRBV20-1 | - | - | TRBJ2-1
TGCAGCGTCCGGGGAGCTGGGGACATTCAGTACTTC | CSVRGAGDIQYF | TRBV29-1 | - | few | TRBJ2-4
TGCGCCAGCAGTGAGCCTAAGGGGGGGGGAGGTCAGCCCCAGCATTTT | CASSEPKGGGGQPQHF | TRBV10-2 | - | - | TRBJ1-5
TGTGCCAGCAGCTTAGAGCGCAAGAGCACAGATACGCAGTATTTT | CASSLERKSTDTQYF | TRBV13 | - | - | TRBJ2-3
TGTGCCAGCAGCTTCGACCCTGACAATTCACCCCTCCACTTT | CASSFDPDNSPLHF | TRBV7-9 | - | few | TRBJ1-6
TGTGCCAGCAGTACGCCAAAGGGGGGATTTCGGAACGAGCAGTACTTC | CASSTPKGGFRNEQYF | TRBV28 | - | - | TRBJ2-7
TGTGCCAGCAGCTTAGGTCCCCCTGCTAGCACAGATACGCAGTATTTT | CASSLGPPASTDTQYF | TRBV7-3 | - | - | TRBJ2-3
TGTGCCAGCAGTCCACAGGGGAGCCCCATGGCCTACGAGCAGTACTTC | CASSPQGSPMAYEQYF | TRBV6-2/TRBV6-3 | TRBD1 | - | TRBJ2-7
TGTGCCAGCAGCCAGGTGGTGCCTAGCGGGAGAGGGAGGCAAGAGACCCAGTACTTC | CASSQVVPSGRGRQETQYF | TRBV7-9 | TRBD2 | - | TRBJ2-5
TGTGCCAGCAGCCCGACCACGAACACCGGGGAGCTGTTTTTT | CASSPTTNTGELFF | TRBV9 | - | - | TRBJ2-2
TGCAGTGCTAGTTTACAGCCCTATGGCTACACCTTC | CSASLQPYGYTF | TRBV20-1 | - | - | TRBJ1-2
TGTGCCAGCAGCAAAGTCGGTAGCGGGAGAAACACCGGGGAGCTGTTTTTT | CASSKVGSGRNTGELFF | TRBV21-1 | - | - | TRBJ2-2
TGTGCCAGCAGTGAGACAGGTTGGAGTACTGAAGCTTTCTTT | CASSETGWSTEAFF | TRBV6-5 | - | - | TRBJ1-1
TGTGCCATCAGCCGTAACACTAGGACAGTAGAAGAGACCCAGTACTTC | CAISRNTRTVEETQYF | TRBV10-3 | - | - | TRBJ2-5
TGTGCCAGCGGGGGCAAGCAGTACTTC | CASGGKQYF | TRBV6-1 | - | many | TRBJ2-7
TGTGCCAGCAGCCCCCGTGGGGAAAAACTGTTTTTT | CASSPRGEKLFF | TRBV7-6 | - | many | TRBJ1-4
TGTGCCAGCAGCTCCTGGGGTGGGACAGGGGGCGAAGAGACCCAGTACTTC | CASSSWGGTGGEETQYF | TRBV9 | TRBD1 | few | TRBJ2-5
TGTGCCACCAGCAAACAGGAGTCTGGGGCCAACGTCCTGACTTTC | CATSKQESGANVLTF | TRBV15 | - | few | TRBJ2-6
TGCAGCGTTGAAGGACAAAACAGGGAAAATGAGCAGTTCTTC | CSVEGQNRENEQFF | TRBV29-1 | - | few | TRBJ2-1
TGCGCCAGCAGCCCCGGGTCTCTCCATCGGCTCTATGGCTACACCTTC | CASSPGSLHRLYGYTF | TRBV5-1 | - | - | TRBJ1-2
TGTGCTAGTGGTAGGGACAGGGCCTACGAGCAGTACTTC | CASGRDRAYEQYF | TRBV12-5 | TRBD1 | once | TRBJ2-7
TGTGCCAGCAGCTTAATGGGACAGATTTACTACGAGCAGTACTTC | CASSLMGQIYYEQYF | TRBV7-2 | TRBD1 | few | TRBJ2-7
TGTGCCAGCAGCCGGGCCTCGTCGGAGAATAGCAATCAGCCCCAGCATTTT | CASSRASSENSNQPQHF | TRBV3-1 | - | - | TRBJ1-5
TGTGCCAGCAGCCAAGCAGGGTTCTATGGCTACACCTTC | CASSQAGFYGYTF | TRBV14 | - | few | TRBJ1-2
TGCGCCAGCAGCCGGGGGTTGACAGGGGAAGTGAATGGCTACACCTTC | CASSRGLTGEVNGYTF | TRBV5-1 | TRBD1 | many | TRBJ1-2
TGTGCCATCAGTGAACCCAGTAAAGGGGGCGAGGGAGATACGCAGTATTTT | CAISEPSKGGEGDTQYF | TRBV10-3 | TRBD1 | - | TRBJ2-3
TGTGCCAGCAGTTTAGACGTCGGGAGTACCAACGAGCAGTACTTC | CASSLDVGSTNEQYF | TRBV27 | - | - | TRBJ2-7
TGCAGTGCTAGCGCGGGACAGGGGACTGACGAGCAGTACTTC | CSASAGQGTDEQYF | TRBV20-1 | TRBD1 | - | TRBJ2-7
TGTGCCAGCAGGGCCGGGGGGCTCTACGAGCAGTACTTC | CASRAGGLYEQYF | TRBV7-8 | - | - | TRBJ2-7
TGTGCCAGCAGAACACTAGCGGGAGAAGTCTACGAGCAGTACTTC | CASRTLAGEVYEQYF | TRBV12-3/TRBV12-4 | TRBD2 | - | TRBJ2-7
TGTGCCAGCAGTTGGACAGCGTATGACGGGGAGCTGTTTTTT | CASSWTAYDGELFF | TRBV27 | - | - | TRBJ2-2
TGTGCCAGCAGCCTCCGGGGCAATCAGCCCCAGCATTTT | CASSLRGNQPQHF | TRBV7-2 | - | many | TRBJ1-5
TGCGCCAGCAGCACACCATCCGGCCGCCAAGAGACCCAGTACTTC | CASSTPSGRQETQYF | TRBV5-1 | - | few | TRBJ2-5
TGTGCCATCAGTGATATCAGGGGAGGGGGCACTGAAGCTTTCTTT | CAISDIRGGGTEAFF | TRBV10-3 | - | - | TRBJ1-1
TGTGCCAGCAGCCAACCCTCTAGCGGGGGGCAAGAGACCCAGTACTTC | CASSQPSSGGQETQYF | TRBV7-9 | TRBD2 | few | TRBJ2-5
TGTGCCAGCAGCCCCCAACCGACTAGTCCGTACGGGCAGTACTTC | CASSPQPTSPYGQYF | TRBV2 | - | - | TRBJ2-7
TGCGCCAGCAGCCATCGGACAGGGTCGTCCTACGAGCAGTACTTC | CASSHRTGSSYEQYF | TRBV4-3 | TRBD1 | many | TRBJ2-7